This TCR beta chain was observed in a study of shared clonotypes between healthy human individuals. Some clones are missing from TCRdb's copy, which holds only in-frame ones; the method was immunoSEQ multiplex PCR. Of about 2.3 million clones listed, 85% to 95% are singletons. Trimming shortened V by 4 bases and J by 2 bases, and 22 bases separated the two germline ends. The CDR3 length is 18 residues. The germline gives CDR1 LGHNA, CDR2 YNFKEQ. The sequenced sample consisted of naive CD4+ T cells from PBMCs. Subset of the sample: CD45RA+ positively selected. This TCR was recovered from a man aged 18 to 29 in good health. Some clones in this sample may be carry-over from other donors' samples. This chain links TRBV4-2 with TRBJ2-3; a weak D match, TRBD2 (6 bases). The CDR3 region is CASSRTGAGPPPTDTQYF. The CDR3 DNA reads TGTGCCAGCAGCCGTACGGGTGCGGGACCCCCCCCCACAGATACGCAGTATTTT.